A selection of T cell receptor beta chains follows, all from one sample in a study of cytomegalovirus exposure and HLA in healthy donors. Assay: immunoSEQ multiplex PCR; the TCRdb copy retains only in-frame clones and omits some. The sample carries 150,000 to 200,000 clones, about four fifths recorded once. Sequencing input: PBMCs. The source is a woman aged 50 to 65 in good health and CMV-seronegative. CDR3s leave out the opening cysteine and the closing phenylalanine or tryptophan.

>TRBV18|TRBJ2-7
ASSGGRESYEQY
>TRBV5-1|TRBJ2-6
ASSSGGASGANVLT
>TRBV7-2|TRBJ1-2
ASSLGGTGGYGYT
>TRBV7-2|TRBJ2-5
ASSFSETQY
>TRBV7-2|TRBJ2-1
ARGGTSRHEQF
>TRBV2|TRBJ1-5
ASSEGDFNQPQH
>TRBV4-3|TRBJ2-7
ASSQVRTTHNYEQY
>TRBV19|TRBJ1-4
ASSTPRRNNEKLF
>TRBV28|TRBJ2-7
ASSSPGQGGDEQY
>TRBV6-6|TRBJ2-7
ASIPAQGSGQY
>TRBV19|TRBJ2-3
ASSIAGNTQY
>TRBV27|TRBJ2-7
ASSLSTTSGISEQY
>TRBV6-4|TRBJ1-1
ASRVQGHSTEAF
>TRBV28|TRBJ2-2
ASSPGGYRVSTGELF
>TRBV20-1|TRBJ1-2
SAQVGNGYT
>TRBV5-1|TRBJ2-2
ASSRTPGQLYTGELF
>TRBV6-6|TRBJ2-1
ASSPKAEQF
>TRBV11-3|TRBJ2-1
ASSKQGNEQF
>TRBV19|TRBJ2-3
ASRQSGGDTQY
>TRBV19|TRBJ1-5
ASSDRGNQPQH
>TRBV28|TRBJ1-2
ASSSHAKQGYGYT
>TRBV6-5|TRBJ1-3
ASSYSAGNTIY
>TRBV9|TRBJ1-6
ASSVSQGLGSPLH
>TRBV28|TRBJ1-4
ASSFPGEKLF
>TRBV5-1|TRBJ2-1
ASSLVPSGLAGEQF
>TRBV4-3|TRBJ1-2
ASSLQDRGDYGYT
>TRBV5-1|TRBJ1-1
ASSGQGLNTEAF
>TRBV29-1|TRBJ1-1
SAYDGRGTEAF
>TRBV6-1|TRBJ2-7
ASSEGGVNSYEQY
>TRBV28|TRBJ1-2
ASSYVPGASGYT
>TRBV30|TRBJ2-7
AWSEVAAYEQY
>TRBV9|TRBJ1-1
ASSVDPGGTEAF
>TRBV18|TRBJ1-6
ASSPWEGGNSPLH
>TRBV28|TRBJ1-5
ASSSTDLASQH
>TRBV4-3|TRBJ2-7
ASSPGQEPPYEQY
>TRBV6-1|TRBJ1-5
ASSEARQLQPQH
>TRBV5-1|TRBJ2-2
ASSSDGVTGELF
>TRBV7-9|TRBJ1-3
ASSEWDSGNTIY
>TRBV14|TRBJ2-1
ASSQEVDRVFNEQF
>TRBV6-5|TRBJ2-1
ASSYKREEF